This TCR beta chain is drawn from a study of immune characterization of retroperitoneal liposarcoma. By proportion, this clonotype is large. Each CDR3 protein is one row after TCRdb ran MiXCR on the PCR reads. The sample lists roughly 3,000 distinct CDR3 sequences; approximately 48% were seen once. Material: tumor tissue. The sequence was collected from a male donor with retroperitoneal liposarcoma.

The CDR3 coding sequence is TGTGCCAGCAGTTACAGGGGACCAAGCCCGTACGAGCAGTACTTC. It yields the protein CASSYRGPSPYEQYF. The genes are TRBV6-6 and TRBJ2-1; D may be TRBD1 or TRBD2 (5 bases each). The J call may be incorrect, as the DNA end agrees better with TRBJ2-7. CDR3 length equals 15 residues. Germline assignment: CDR1 MNHNY and CDR2 SVGAGI (reference sequence).